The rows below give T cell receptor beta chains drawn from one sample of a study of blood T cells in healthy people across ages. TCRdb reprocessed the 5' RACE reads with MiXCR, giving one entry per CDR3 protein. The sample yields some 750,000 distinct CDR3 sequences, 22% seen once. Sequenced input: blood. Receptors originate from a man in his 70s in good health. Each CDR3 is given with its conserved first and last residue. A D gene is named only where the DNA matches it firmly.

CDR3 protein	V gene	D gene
CASARQTGTSKADTQYF	TRBV9	TRBD2
CTSSLGSGGETQYF	TRBV7-2	TRBD2
CASSQDLLTQGYTNYNEQFF	TRBV4-1	-
CASSFLVTNTGELFF	TRBV6-5	-
CSAREPGRFSTDTQYF	TRBV20-1	-
CASNAEAVYGYTF	TRBV2	-
CASSFTGDSSYTF	TRBV7-9	-
CAISEGGSSDTQYF	TRBV10-3	-
CASSLYSEETQYF	TRBV12-3/TRBV12-4	-
CASSPVANSYNEQFF	TRBV5-1	-
CASSPAHRDNEKLFF	TRBV18	-
CSVVQGASYNEQFF	TRBV29-1	TRBD1
CSARIDRVTEAFF	TRBV20-1	TRBD1
CASSFMGAGTEAFF	TRBV12-3/TRBV12-4	-
CASSRGSSVGGGYTF	TRBV3-1	-
CASSRRLAALTGELFF	TRBV28	TRBD2
CASSPSGGYTDTQYF	TRBV6-6	TRBD1
CASSPAEGNTEAFF	TRBV18	-
CSVHRGTYNEQFF	TRBV29-1	TRBD1
CASSMTTTQTQYF	TRBV27	-
CSARRVQLAKNIQYF	TRBV20-1	-
CASQGLGQETQYF	TRBV2	TRBD2
CASSQEGQGRDEQFF	TRBV3-1	TRBD1
CASSTRQGIRNTEAFF	TRBV7-3	TRBD1
CAIGALAGGTQETQYF	TRBV10-3	TRBD2
CASSSHPSQPQHF	TRBV7-9	-
CAISESIRAENEKLFF	TRBV10-3	-
CASSRDPFSGETQYF	TRBV3-1	-
CASSSVAFLSTGELFF	TRBV12-3/TRBV12-4	-
CASSAAGTQHNEQFF	TRBV9	-
CASGAIGTGNVEQFF	TRBV12-5	-
CASGGGGAISTNEKLFF	TRBV12-3/TRBV12-4	-
CASSKNRGNSGNTIYF	TRBV9	TRBD1
CASETQTGGRRDEQFF	TRBV12-3/TRBV12-4	TRBD1
CSVEMGETQYF	TRBV29-1	-
CASSFSGTRRNTIYF	TRBV6-5	-
CASSFSDANEKLFF	TRBV5-1	-
CASSAQGDRGILFF	TRBV25-1	TRBD1
CASSPPHGGGAFEQFF	TRBV28	TRBD2
CASLMAEANYGYTF	TRBV28	-
CASGLGGEKLFF	TRBV7-2	-